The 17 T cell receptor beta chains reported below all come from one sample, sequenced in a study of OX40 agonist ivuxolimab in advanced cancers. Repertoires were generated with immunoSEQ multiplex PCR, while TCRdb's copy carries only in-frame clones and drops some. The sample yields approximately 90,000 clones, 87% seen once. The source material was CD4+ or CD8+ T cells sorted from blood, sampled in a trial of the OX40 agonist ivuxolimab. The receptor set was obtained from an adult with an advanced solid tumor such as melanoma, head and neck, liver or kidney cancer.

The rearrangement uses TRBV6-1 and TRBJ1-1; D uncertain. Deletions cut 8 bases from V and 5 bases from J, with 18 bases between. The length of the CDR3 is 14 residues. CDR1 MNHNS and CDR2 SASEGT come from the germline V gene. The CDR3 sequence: CASSREMGGTEAFF. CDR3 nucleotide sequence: TGTGCCAGCTCTAGGGAAATGGGCGGTACTGAAGCTTTCTTT.

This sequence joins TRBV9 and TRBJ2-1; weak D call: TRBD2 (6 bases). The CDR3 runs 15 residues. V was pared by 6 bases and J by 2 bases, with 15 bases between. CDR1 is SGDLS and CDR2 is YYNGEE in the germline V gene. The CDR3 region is CASNLWGRTYNEQFF. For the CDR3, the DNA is TGTGCCAGCAACCTCTGGGGGAGGACCTACAATGAGCAGTTCTTC.

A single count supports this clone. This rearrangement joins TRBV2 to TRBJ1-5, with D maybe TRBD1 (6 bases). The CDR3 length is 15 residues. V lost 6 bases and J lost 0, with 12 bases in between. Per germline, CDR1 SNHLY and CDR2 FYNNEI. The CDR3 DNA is TGTGCCAGCAGAAGCGGGACAAATAGCAATCAGCCCCAGCATTTT. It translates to CASRSGTNSNQPQHF.

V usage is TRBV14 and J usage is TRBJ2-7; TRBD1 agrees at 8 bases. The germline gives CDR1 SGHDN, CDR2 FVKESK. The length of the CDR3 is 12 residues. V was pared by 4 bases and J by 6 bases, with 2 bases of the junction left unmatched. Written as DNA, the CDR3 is TGTGCCAGCAGCCTGACAGGGGCCGAGCAGTACTTC. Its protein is CASSLTGAEQYF. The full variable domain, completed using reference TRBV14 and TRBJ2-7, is EAGVTQFPSHSVIEKGQTVTLRCDPISGHDNLYWYRRVMGKEIKFLLHFVKESKQDESGMPNNRFLAERTGGTYSTLKVQPAELEDSGVYFCASSLTGAEQYFGPGTRLTVT.

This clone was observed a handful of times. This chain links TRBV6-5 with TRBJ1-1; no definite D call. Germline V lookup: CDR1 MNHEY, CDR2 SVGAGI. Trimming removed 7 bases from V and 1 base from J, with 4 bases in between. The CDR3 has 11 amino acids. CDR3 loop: CASKRNTEAFF. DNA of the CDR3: TGTGCCAGCAAGAGGAACACTGAAGCTTTCTTT.

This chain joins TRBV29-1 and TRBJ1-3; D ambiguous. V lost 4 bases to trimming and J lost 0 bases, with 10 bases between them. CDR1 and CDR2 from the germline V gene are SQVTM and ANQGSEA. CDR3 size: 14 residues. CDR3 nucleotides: TGCAGCGTTGGGACCGGCCCCTCTGGAAACACCATATATTTT. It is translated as CSVGTGPSGNTIYF.

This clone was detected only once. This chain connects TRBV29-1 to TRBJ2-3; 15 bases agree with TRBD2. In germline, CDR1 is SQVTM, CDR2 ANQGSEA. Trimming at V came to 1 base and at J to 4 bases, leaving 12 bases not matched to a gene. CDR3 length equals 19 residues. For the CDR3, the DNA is TGCAGCGTTGAAGGAGTAGGACTAGCGGGGGGGCAAGGAGCAGATACGCAGTATTTT. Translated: CSVEGVGLAGGQGADTQYF.

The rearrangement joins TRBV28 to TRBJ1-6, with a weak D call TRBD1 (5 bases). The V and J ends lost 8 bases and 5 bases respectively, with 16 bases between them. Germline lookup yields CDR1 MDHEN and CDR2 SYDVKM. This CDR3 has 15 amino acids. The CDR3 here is CASVGGADNNSPLHF. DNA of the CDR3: TGTGCCAGCGTAGGAGGGGCTGACAATAATTCACCCCTCCACTTT.

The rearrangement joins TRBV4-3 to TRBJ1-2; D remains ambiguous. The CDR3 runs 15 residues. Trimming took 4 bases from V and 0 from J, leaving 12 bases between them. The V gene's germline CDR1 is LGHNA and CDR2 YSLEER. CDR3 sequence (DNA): TGCGCCAGCAGCCGTACGGCGGGCGCTAACTATGGCTACACCTTC. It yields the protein CASSRTAGANYGYTF.

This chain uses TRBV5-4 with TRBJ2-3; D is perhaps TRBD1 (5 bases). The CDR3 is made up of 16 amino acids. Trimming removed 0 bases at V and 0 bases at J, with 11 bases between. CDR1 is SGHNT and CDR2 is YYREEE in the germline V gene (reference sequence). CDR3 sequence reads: CASSLVGPLSTDTQYF. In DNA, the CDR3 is TGTGCCAGCAGCTTGGTGGGGCCACTAAGCACAGATACGCAGTATTTT.

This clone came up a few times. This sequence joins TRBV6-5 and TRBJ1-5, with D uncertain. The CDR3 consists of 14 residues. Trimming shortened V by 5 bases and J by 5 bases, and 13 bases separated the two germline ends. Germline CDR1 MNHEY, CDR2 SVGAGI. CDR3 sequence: CASSEPGHDQPQHF. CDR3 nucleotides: TGTGCCAGCAGTGAACCCGGGCATGATCAGCCCCAGCATTTT.

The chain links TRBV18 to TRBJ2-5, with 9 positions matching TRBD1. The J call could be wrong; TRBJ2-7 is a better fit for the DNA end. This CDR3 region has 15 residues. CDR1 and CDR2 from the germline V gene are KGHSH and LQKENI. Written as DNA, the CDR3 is TGTGCCAGCTCACCCGGACAGGGGCCTGAGTACGAGCAGTACTTC. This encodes CASSPGQGPEYEQYF.

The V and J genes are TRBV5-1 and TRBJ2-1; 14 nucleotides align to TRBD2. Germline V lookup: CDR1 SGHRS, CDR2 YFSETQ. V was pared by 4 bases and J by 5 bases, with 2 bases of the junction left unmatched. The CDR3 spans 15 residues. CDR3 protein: CASSPGLAGDNEQFF. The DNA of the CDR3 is TGCGCCAGCAGCCCGGGACTAGCGGGGGACAATGAGCAGTTCTTC. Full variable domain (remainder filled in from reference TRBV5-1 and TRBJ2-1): KAGVTQTPRYLIKTRGQQVTLSCSPISGHRSVSWYQQTPGQGLQFLFEYFSETQRNKGNFPGRFSGRQFSNSRSEMNVSTLELGDSALYLCASSPGLAGDNEQFFGPGTRLTVL.

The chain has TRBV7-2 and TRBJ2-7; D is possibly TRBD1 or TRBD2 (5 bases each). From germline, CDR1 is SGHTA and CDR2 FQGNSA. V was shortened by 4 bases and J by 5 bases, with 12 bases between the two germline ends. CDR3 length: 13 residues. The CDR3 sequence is CASSWGWSNEQYF. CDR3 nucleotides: TGTGCCAGCAGCTGGGGGTGGTCCAACGAGCAGTACTTC.

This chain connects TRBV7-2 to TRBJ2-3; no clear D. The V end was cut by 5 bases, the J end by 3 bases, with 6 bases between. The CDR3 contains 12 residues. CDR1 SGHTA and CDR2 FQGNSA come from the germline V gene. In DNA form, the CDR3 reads TGTGCCAGCAGCAGGAGAACAGATACGCAGTATTTT. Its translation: CASSRRTDTQYF.

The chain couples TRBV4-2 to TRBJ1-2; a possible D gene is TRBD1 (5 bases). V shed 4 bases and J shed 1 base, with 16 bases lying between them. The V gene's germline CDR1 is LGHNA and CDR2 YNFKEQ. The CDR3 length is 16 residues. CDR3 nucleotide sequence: TGTGCCAGCAGCCTTCAACCCGGGACGAGTAACTATGGCTACACCTTC. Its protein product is CASSLQPGTSNYGYTF.

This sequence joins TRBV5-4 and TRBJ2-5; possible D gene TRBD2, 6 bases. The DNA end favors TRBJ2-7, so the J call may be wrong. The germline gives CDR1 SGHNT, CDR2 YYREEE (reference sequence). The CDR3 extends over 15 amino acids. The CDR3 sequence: CASSWTLGGEYEQYF. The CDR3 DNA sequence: TGTGCCAGCAGCTGGACCCTGGGCGGGGAGTACGAGCAGTACTTC.